The rows below give T cell receptor beta chains drawn from one sample of a study of shared clonotypes between healthy human individuals. Here immunoSEQ multiplex PCR was the method, and the copy in TCRdb shows in-frame clones only, minus some. Of about 1,500,000 clones listed, around 97% are singletons. The source material was naive CD4+ T cells sorted from blood. These receptors were obtained from a man aged 25 to 45 in good health. The CDR3 runs from the conserved cysteine through the conserved F or W. A D gene is named only where the DNA matches it firmly. The listing skips clone size in some rows; elsewhere it reads once, few, many or a size class.

d_call: TRBD2
j_call: TRBJ2-1
clone_size: once
v_call: TRBV12-5
cdr3_aa: CASGLVLGGSTYNEQFF
cdr3_nt: TGTGCTAGTGGTTTGGTACTCGGCGGGAGTACCTACAATGAGCAGTTCTTC

d_call: -
j_call: TRBJ2-7
clone_size: -
v_call: TRBV5-1
cdr3_aa: CASSLASGSYEQYF
cdr3_nt: TGCGCCAGCAGCTTGGCGTCCGGCTCCTACGAGCAGTACTTC

d_call: -
j_call: TRBJ2-7
clone_size: -
v_call: TRBV27
cdr3_aa: CATARTPLAYEQYF
cdr3_nt: TGTGCCACCGCCAGGACTCCCCTTGCCTACGAGCAGTACTTC

d_call: TRBD1
j_call: TRBJ1-1
clone_size: -
v_call: TRBV7-2
cdr3_aa: CASSPSGQGASEAFF
cdr3_nt: TGTGCCAGCAGCCCCTCGGGGCAGGGGGCCTCTGAAGCTTTCTTT

d_call: -
j_call: TRBJ1-2
clone_size: -
v_call: TRBV28
cdr3_aa: CASSLAGYGYTF
cdr3_nt: TGTGCCAGCAGTTTAGCAGGCTATGGCTACACCTTC

d_call: TRBD1
j_call: TRBJ1-4
clone_size: -
v_call: TRBV2
cdr3_aa: CASRDRAEKLFF
cdr3_nt: TGTGCCAGCAGGGACAGGGCTGAAAAACTGTTTTTT

d_call: -
j_call: TRBJ2-7
clone_size: -
v_call: TRBV7-8
cdr3_aa: CASSLSSSYEQYF
cdr3_nt: TGTGCCAGCAGCTTATCTAGCTCCTACGAGCAGTACTTC

d_call: -
j_call: TRBJ2-3
clone_size: -
v_call: TRBV9
cdr3_aa: CASSVSGAPSTDTQYF
cdr3_nt: TGTGCCAGCAGCGTCTCAGGGGCCCCTAGCACAGATACGCAGTATTTT

d_call: -
j_call: TRBJ2-1
clone_size: -
v_call: TRBV5-1
cdr3_aa: CASSLNLEPSYNEQFF
cdr3_nt: TGCGCCAGCAGCTTGAACCTAGAGCCCTCCTACAATGAGCAGTTCTTC

d_call: -
j_call: TRBJ2-7
clone_size: -
v_call: TRBV5-6
cdr3_aa: CASSLPGEDYEQYF
cdr3_nt: TGTGCCAGCAGCTTGCCAGGGGAGGACTACGAGCAGTACTTC

d_call: TRBD1
j_call: TRBJ1-2
clone_size: -
v_call: TRBV6-5
cdr3_aa: CASSPPDRTRGTF
cdr3_nt: TGTGCCAGCAGCCCGCCGGACAGGACCAGAGGTACCTTC

d_call: -
j_call: TRBJ2-3
clone_size: many
v_call: TRBV7-6
cdr3_aa: CASSLDSPDTQYF
cdr3_nt: TGTGCCAGCAGCTTAGACAGTCCAGATACGCAGTATTTT

d_call: -
j_call: TRBJ2-3
clone_size: -
v_call: TRBV5-1
cdr3_aa: CASSLATGRTDTQYF
cdr3_nt: TGCGCCAGCAGCTTGGCCACGGGGCGGACAGATACGCAGTATTTT

d_call: -
j_call: TRBJ2-3
clone_size: -
v_call: TRBV7-2
cdr3_aa: CASSLDSSTDTQYF
cdr3_nt: TGTGCCAGCAGCCTTGACAGTAGCACAGATACGCAGTATTTT

d_call: -
j_call: TRBJ2-7
clone_size: once
v_call: TRBV7-2
cdr3_aa: CASSLAWGSHYEQYF
cdr3_nt: TGTGCCAGCAGCCTAGCTTGGGGGAGCCATTACGAGCAGTACTTC

d_call: -
j_call: TRBJ1-1
clone_size: -
v_call: TRBV19
cdr3_aa: CASKDRTEAFF
cdr3_nt: TGTGCCAGTAAGGATCGGACTGAAGCTTTCTTT

d_call: TRBD1
j_call: TRBJ2-3
clone_size: -
v_call: TRBV13
cdr3_aa: CASSSGQGSDTQYF
cdr3_nt: TGTGCCAGCAGCTCGGGACAGGGGTCGGATACGCAGTATTTT

d_call: TRBD1
j_call: TRBJ2-1
clone_size: -
v_call: TRBV6-5
cdr3_aa: CASSRDRVPKGQFF
cdr3_nt: TGTGCCAGCAGTCGGGACAGGGTTCCTAAGGGACAGTTCTTC

d_call: -
j_call: TRBJ2-3
clone_size: -
v_call: TRBV7-8
cdr3_aa: CASSLAERITDTQYF
cdr3_nt: TGTGCCAGCAGCTTAGCGGAGAGGATCACAGATACGCAGTATTTT

d_call: TRBD1
j_call: TRBJ2-3
clone_size: -
v_call: TRBV4-1
cdr3_aa: CASSQLTGGIPDTQYF
cdr3_nt: TGCGCCAGCAGCCAATTAACAGGGGGCATACCAGATACGCAGTATTTT

d_call: -
j_call: TRBJ1-3
clone_size: -
v_call: TRBV28
cdr3_aa: CASSFPGVTSGNTIYF
cdr3_nt: TGTGCCAGCAGTTTCCCGGGGGTTACCTCTGGAAACACCATATATTTT

d_call: -
j_call: TRBJ1-2
clone_size: -
v_call: TRBV4-3
cdr3_aa: CASSPGPPPAF
cdr3_nt: TGCGCCAGCAGCCCAGGACCTCCTCCCGCCTTC

d_call: TRBD2
j_call: TRBJ2-1
clone_size: -
v_call: TRBV18
cdr3_aa: CASSPLAGDHNEQFF
cdr3_nt: TGTGCCAGCTCACCACTAGCGGGAGATCACAATGAGCAGTTCTTC

d_call: TRBD1
j_call: TRBJ2-3
clone_size: -
v_call: TRBV5-6
cdr3_aa: CASSGWTGVQRDTQYF
cdr3_nt: TGTGCCAGCAGCGGATGGACAGGAGTTCAACGAGATACGCAGTATTTT

d_call: TRBD1
j_call: TRBJ2-1
clone_size: -
v_call: TRBV30
cdr3_aa: CAWNGQGAAYNEQFF
cdr3_nt: TGTGCCTGGAACGGACAGGGGGCGGCCTACAATGAGCAGTTCTTC

d_call: -
j_call: TRBJ2-7
clone_size: -
v_call: TRBV7-9
cdr3_aa: CASSLIRAGSSYEQYF
cdr3_nt: TGTGCCAGCAGCTTAATTCGAGCCGGCTCCTCCTACGAGCAGTACTTC

d_call: -
j_call: TRBJ1-2
clone_size: -
v_call: TRBV6-5
cdr3_aa: CASSGPTHGYTF
cdr3_nt: TGTGCCAGCAGTGGCCCGACTCATGGCTACACCTTC

d_call: -
j_call: TRBJ2-4
clone_size: once
v_call: TRBV7-2
cdr3_aa: CASSSPTDRRGNIQYF
cdr3_nt: TGTGCCAGCAGCTCACCAACGGACAGGAGGGGGAACATTCAGTACTTC

d_call: -
j_call: TRBJ2-7
clone_size: -
v_call: TRBV6-1
cdr3_aa: CASSVGRSYEQYF
cdr3_nt: TGTGCCAGCAGTGTAGGGCGGTCCTACGAGCAGTACTTC

d_call: TRBD2
j_call: TRBJ2-1
clone_size: -
v_call: TRBV15
cdr3_aa: CATLAGGPFNEQFF
cdr3_nt: TGTGCCACCCTAGCGGGAGGGCCGTTCAATGAGCAGTTCTTC

d_call: -
j_call: TRBJ2-3
clone_size: -
v_call: TRBV5-1
cdr3_aa: CASSQRQRASTDTQYF
cdr3_nt: TGCGCCAGCAGCCAACGACAAAGGGCAAGCACAGATACGCAGTATTTT

d_call: TRBD1
j_call: TRBJ2-7
clone_size: -
v_call: TRBV9
cdr3_aa: CASSRDRAYEQYF
cdr3_nt: TGTGCCAGCAGCCGGGACAGGGCTTACGAGCAGTACTTC

d_call: -
j_call: TRBJ2-7
clone_size: few
v_call: TRBV27
cdr3_aa: CASSLSRGANEQYF
cdr3_nt: TGTGCCAGCAGTCTAAGCAGGGGCGCAAACGAGCAGTACTTC

d_call: TRBD2
j_call: TRBJ2-3
clone_size: -
v_call: TRBV7-3
cdr3_aa: CASSSPGSGTAADTQYF
cdr3_nt: TGTGCCAGCAGCTCTCCGGGTAGCGGGACCGCCGCAGATACGCAGTATTTT

d_call: -
j_call: TRBJ1-1
clone_size: -
v_call: TRBV6-5
cdr3_aa: CASSYAGGRTEAFF
cdr3_nt: TGTGCCAGCAGTTACGCGGGGGGGCGGACTGAAGCTTTCTTT

d_call: -
j_call: TRBJ1-5
clone_size: -
v_call: TRBV28
cdr3_aa: CASSSGDYQPQHF
cdr3_nt: TGTGCCAGCAGTTCAGGGGATTATCAGCCCCAGCATTTT

d_call: -
j_call: TRBJ2-2
clone_size: -
v_call: TRBV5-1
cdr3_aa: CASSLDRAIYSPGELFF
cdr3_nt: TGCGCCAGCAGCTTGGACAGGGCCATATACTCCCCCGGGGAGCTGTTTTTT

d_call: -
j_call: TRBJ1-4
clone_size: -
v_call: TRBV5-1
cdr3_aa: CASSLEAGEYEKLFF
cdr3_nt: TGCGCCAGCAGCTTGGAAGCAGGCGAGTATGAAAAACTGTTTTTT

d_call: -
j_call: TRBJ2-7
clone_size: -
v_call: TRBV28
cdr3_aa: CASSSPSAGLTYEQYF
cdr3_nt: TGTGCCAGCAGTTCGCCCTCGGCGGGCCTCACCTACGAGCAGTACTTC

d_call: TRBD1
j_call: TRBJ2-3
clone_size: -
v_call: TRBV18
cdr3_aa: CASSKTRDRGTDTQYF
cdr3_nt: TGTGCCAGCTCGAAAACCCGGGACAGGGGCACAGATACGCAGTATTTT